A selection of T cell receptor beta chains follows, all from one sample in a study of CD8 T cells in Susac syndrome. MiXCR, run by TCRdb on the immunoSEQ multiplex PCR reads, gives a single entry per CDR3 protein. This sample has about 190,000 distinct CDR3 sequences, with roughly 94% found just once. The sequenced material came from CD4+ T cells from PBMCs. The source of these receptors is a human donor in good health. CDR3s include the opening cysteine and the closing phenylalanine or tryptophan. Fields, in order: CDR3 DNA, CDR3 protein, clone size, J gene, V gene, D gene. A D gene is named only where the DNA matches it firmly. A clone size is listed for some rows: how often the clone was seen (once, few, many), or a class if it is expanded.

CDR3 DNA: TGTGCCAGCAGCCCTTCACCGGGACTGAGGTACTCTGGGGCCAACGTCCTGACTTTC; CDR3 protein: CASSPSPGLRYSGANVLTF; clone size: -; J gene: TRBJ2-6; V gene: TRBV11-2; D gene: -
CDR3 DNA: TGTGCCAGCAGCTCTGTAGCGGCCCAGTACTTC; CDR3 protein: CASSSVAAQYF; clone size: -; J gene: TRBJ2-5; V gene: TRBV7-2; D gene: -
CDR3 DNA: TGCAGCGTTGTTTGGAAGGCTCAAGAGACCCAGTACTTC; CDR3 protein: CSVVWKAQETQYF; clone size: -; J gene: TRBJ2-5; V gene: TRBV29-1; D gene: -
CDR3 DNA: TGTGCCAGCAGCTCATCCGGGACAGGCCCCTCTGGGGCCAACGTCCTGACTTTC; CDR3 protein: CASSSSGTGPSGANVLTF; clone size: -; J gene: TRBJ2-6; V gene: TRBV5-4; D gene: TRBD1
CDR3 DNA: TGTGCCAGCAGCTTAGTGGGAGGACAGGGGGATCAGCCCCAGCATTTT; CDR3 protein: CASSLVGGQGDQPQHF; clone size: -; J gene: TRBJ1-5; V gene: TRBV7-9; D gene: TRBD1
CDR3 DNA: TGTGCCAGCAGCCAACGGAGGGACGTGGCTTTCTTT; CDR3 protein: CASSQRRDVAFF; clone size: -; J gene: TRBJ1-1; V gene: TRBV3-1; D gene: -
CDR3 DNA: TGTGCCTGCTCCCAGGGGCATGATCAGCCCCAGCATTTT; CDR3 protein: CACSQGHDQPQHF; clone size: -; J gene: TRBJ1-5; V gene: TRBV30; D gene: -
CDR3 DNA: TGCGCCAGCAGCTTGGCCGGGACGGAGGGTACGCAGTATTTT; CDR3 protein: CASSLAGTEGTQYF; clone size: once; J gene: TRBJ2-3; V gene: TRBV5-1; D gene: -
CDR3 DNA: TGCGCCAGCAGTCAATCCCCGCAGCACCGGGACAGGTATAGCAATCAGCCCCAGCATTTT; CDR3 protein: CASSQSPQHRDRYSNQPQHF; clone size: -; J gene: TRBJ1-5; V gene: TRBV23-1; D gene: TRBD1
CDR3 DNA: TGCAGTGCTAGTTTGGATCTTTCGGGGGCCGGACAGCAGTTCTTC; CDR3 protein: CSASLDLSGAGQQFF; clone size: -; J gene: TRBJ2-1; V gene: TRBV20-1; D gene: -
CDR3 DNA: TGTGCCAGCAGCCAAAATCCCTTGCTCACAGATACGCAGTATTTT; CDR3 protein: CASSQNPLLTDTQYF; clone size: -; J gene: TRBJ2-3; V gene: TRBV3-1; D gene: -
CDR3 DNA: TGTGCCAGCAGCCCCCCCGGCGGGGGGATTATCTACGAGCAGTACTTC; CDR3 protein: CASSPPGGGIIYEQYF; clone size: once; J gene: TRBJ2-7; V gene: TRBV5-4; D gene: TRBD2
CDR3 DNA: TGTGCCAGCAGGTCCGGGACAGAAGAGACCCAGTACTTC; CDR3 protein: CASRSGTEETQYF; clone size: few; J gene: TRBJ2-5; V gene: TRBV2; D gene: TRBD1
CDR3 DNA: TGTGCCTGGAGGGGGACAGTGAACACTGAAGCTTTCTTT; CDR3 protein: CAWRGTVNTEAFF; clone size: -; J gene: TRBJ1-1; V gene: TRBV30; D gene: TRBD1
CDR3 DNA: TGCAGTGCTAGAGGCGGGGACAGGGTGGACAATGAGCAGTTCTTC; CDR3 protein: CSARGGDRVDNEQFF; clone size: -; J gene: TRBJ2-1; V gene: TRBV20-1; D gene: TRBD1
CDR3 DNA: TGTGCCAGCAGTCCGCAGGGGTTTGGTGAGCAGTTCTTC; CDR3 protein: CASSPQGFGEQFF; clone size: -; J gene: TRBJ2-1; V gene: TRBV12-3/TRBV12-4; D gene: -
CDR3 DNA: TGTGCCAGCAGCCCCCGGCCGGACGCCGGGCACGCTTTCTTT; CDR3 protein: CASSPRPDAGHAFF; clone size: -; J gene: TRBJ1-1; V gene: TRBV3-1; D gene: -
CDR3 DNA: TGTGCCAGCACCCCCCCCTCTCCGGTCTTGACCCCGTACACAGATACGCAGTATTTT; CDR3 protein: CASTPPSPVLTPYTDTQYF; clone size: -; J gene: TRBJ2-3; V gene: TRBV7-9; D gene: -
CDR3 DNA: TGCAGTGCCCCAGACAAGGGAAAAGCGCAGCCCCAGCATTTT; CDR3 protein: CSAPDKGKAQPQHF; clone size: -; J gene: TRBJ1-5; V gene: TRBV20-1; D gene: -
CDR3 DNA: TGCAGTGCGCCTCGGGGGGGTAGGGAGACCCAGTACTTC; CDR3 protein: CSAPRGGRETQYF; clone size: -; J gene: TRBJ2-5; V gene: TRBV20-1; D gene: TRBD2
CDR3 DNA: TGTGCCAGCAGCCGAATACGAGGACAGGGGGATAACACCGGGGAGCTGTTTTTT; CDR3 protein: CASSRIRGQGDNTGELFF; clone size: -; J gene: TRBJ2-2; V gene: TRBV3-1; D gene: TRBD1
CDR3 DNA: TGCAGTGCTAGAGCGGCTAGCGGGAGAGGGTTGGAGACCCAGTACTTC; CDR3 protein: CSARAASGRGLETQYF; clone size: -; J gene: TRBJ2-5; V gene: TRBV20-1; D gene: TRBD2